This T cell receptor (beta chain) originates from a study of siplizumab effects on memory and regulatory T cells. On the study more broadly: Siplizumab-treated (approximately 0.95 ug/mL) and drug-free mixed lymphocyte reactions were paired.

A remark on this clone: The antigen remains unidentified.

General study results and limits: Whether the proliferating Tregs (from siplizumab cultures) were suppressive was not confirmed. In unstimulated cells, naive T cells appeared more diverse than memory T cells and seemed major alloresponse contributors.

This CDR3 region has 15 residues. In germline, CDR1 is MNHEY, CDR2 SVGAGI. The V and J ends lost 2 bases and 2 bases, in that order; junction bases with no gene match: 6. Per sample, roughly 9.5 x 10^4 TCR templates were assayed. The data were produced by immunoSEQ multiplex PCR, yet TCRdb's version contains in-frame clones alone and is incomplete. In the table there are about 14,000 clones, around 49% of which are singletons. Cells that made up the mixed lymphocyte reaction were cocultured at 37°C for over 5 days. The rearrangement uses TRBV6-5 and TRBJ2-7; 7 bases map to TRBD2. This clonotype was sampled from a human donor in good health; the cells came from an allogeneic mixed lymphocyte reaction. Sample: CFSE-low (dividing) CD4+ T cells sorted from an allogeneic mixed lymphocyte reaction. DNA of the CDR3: TGTGCCAGCAGTTACCGGGCGGGAGCACCCTACGAGCAGTACTTC. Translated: CASSYRAGAPYEQYF.